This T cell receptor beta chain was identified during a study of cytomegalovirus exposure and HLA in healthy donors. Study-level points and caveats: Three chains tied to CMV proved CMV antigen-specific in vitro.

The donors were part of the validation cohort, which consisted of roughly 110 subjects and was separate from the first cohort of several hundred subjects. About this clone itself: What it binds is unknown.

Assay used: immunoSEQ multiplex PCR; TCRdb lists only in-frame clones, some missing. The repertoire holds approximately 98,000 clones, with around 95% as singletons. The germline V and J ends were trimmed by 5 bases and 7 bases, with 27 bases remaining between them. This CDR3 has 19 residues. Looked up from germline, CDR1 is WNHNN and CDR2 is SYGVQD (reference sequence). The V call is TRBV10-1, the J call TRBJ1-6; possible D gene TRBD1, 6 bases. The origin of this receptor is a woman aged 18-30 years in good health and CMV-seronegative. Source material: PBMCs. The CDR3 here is CASSLPRTAIGGLNSPLHF. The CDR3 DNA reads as TGCGCCAGCAGTTTGCCCCGGACAGCGATCGGAGGATTGAATTCACCCCTCCACTTT.